This T cell receptor (beta chain) was retrieved from a study of blood T cell repertoires in COVID-19. Repertoires were generated with immunoSEQ multiplex PCR, while TCRdb's copy carries only in-frame clones and drops some. The table has about 94,000 clones, roughly 80% seen once. Between the trimmed V and J ends, which lost 7 bases and 5 bases, there was a span of 12 bases. This CDR3 is 13 amino acids long. The source of this sequence is a man aged 60-69 years with acute or convalescent COVID-19. The sample comprised peripheral blood. The V gene is TRBV12-3 or TRBV12-4, the J gene TRBJ1-5; TRBD1 might be the D (5 bases). CDR3 amino acids: CASTPAGDQPQHF. The DNA for the CDR3 is TGTGCCAGCACCCCCGCGGGGGATCAGCCCCAGCATTTT.